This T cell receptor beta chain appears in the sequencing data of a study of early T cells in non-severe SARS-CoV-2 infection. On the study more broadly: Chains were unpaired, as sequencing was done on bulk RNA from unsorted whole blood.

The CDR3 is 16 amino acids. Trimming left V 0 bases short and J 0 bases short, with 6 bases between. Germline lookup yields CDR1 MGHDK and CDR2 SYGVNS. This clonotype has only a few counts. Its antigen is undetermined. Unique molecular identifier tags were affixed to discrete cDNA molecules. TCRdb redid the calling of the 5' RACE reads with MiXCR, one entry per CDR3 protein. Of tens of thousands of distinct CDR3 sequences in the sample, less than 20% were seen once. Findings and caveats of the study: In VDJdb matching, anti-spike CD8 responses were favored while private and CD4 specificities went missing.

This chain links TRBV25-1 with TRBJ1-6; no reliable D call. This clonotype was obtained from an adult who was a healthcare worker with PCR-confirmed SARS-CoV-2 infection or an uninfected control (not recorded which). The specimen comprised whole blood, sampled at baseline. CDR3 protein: CASSEYGSSYNSPLHF. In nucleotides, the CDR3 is TGTGCCAGCAGTGAATACGGGAGCTCCTATAATTCACCCCTCCACTTT.